Reported below is one TCR beta chain. Its antigen remains unidentified. The length of the CDR3 is 15 residues. V trimming: 3 bases; J trimming: 6 bases; junction bases outside the gene matches: 5. The time point here: longitudinal time-point 3. This entry comes from a study of neurological immune-mediated disorders. Study observations and caveats: The expanded clones of different subjects shared no CDR3 amino acid sequences (suggesting private repertoires in all groups).

Each CDR3 protein is one row after TCRdb ran MiXCR on the 5' RACE reads. Here the sample spans roughly 100,000 distinct CDR3 sequences, under 14% being singletons. The sequence was obtained from a female donor with HTLV-1-associated myelopathy (HAM/TSP). Material for sequencing was PBMCs. This chain joins TRBV12-3 or TRBV12-4 and TRBJ1-2, with 12 bases that match TRBD1. The CDR3 protein is CASSFRDRGLDGYTF. CDR3 nucleotides: TGTGCCAGCAGTTTCCGGGACAGGGGGCTAGATGGCTACACCTTC.